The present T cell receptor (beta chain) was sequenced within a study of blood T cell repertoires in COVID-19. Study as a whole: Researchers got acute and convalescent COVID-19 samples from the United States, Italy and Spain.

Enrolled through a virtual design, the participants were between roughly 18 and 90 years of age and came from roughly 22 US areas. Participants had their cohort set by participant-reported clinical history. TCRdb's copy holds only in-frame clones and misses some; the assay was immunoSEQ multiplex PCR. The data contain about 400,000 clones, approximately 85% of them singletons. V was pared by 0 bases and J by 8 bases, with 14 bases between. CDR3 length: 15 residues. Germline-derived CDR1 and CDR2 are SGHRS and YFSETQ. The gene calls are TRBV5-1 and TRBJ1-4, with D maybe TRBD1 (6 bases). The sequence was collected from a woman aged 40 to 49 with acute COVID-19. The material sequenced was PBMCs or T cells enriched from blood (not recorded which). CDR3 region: CASSLGTVVSEKLFF. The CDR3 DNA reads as TGCGCCAGCAGCTTGGGGACAGTAGTATCAGAAAAACTGTTTTTT.